This TCR beta chain was recovered during a study of cytomegalovirus exposure and HLA in healthy donors. The germline CDR1 and CDR2 sequences are SGHAT and FQNNGV. The V and J ends lost 7 bases and 2 bases, in that order; junction bases with no gene match: 3. CDR3 length equals 14 residues. PCR used 60 Vbeta primers and 13 Jbeta primers. Data came from immunoSEQ multiplex PCR; TCRdb stores just in-frame clones and leaves some out. The sample holds roughly 92,000 clones, 80% seen once. The receptor was isolated from a woman in her fifties or sixties in good health and CMV-seropositive. Sequenced sample: PBMCs. This chain connects TRBV11-2 to TRBJ2-2; 8 nucleotides align to TRBD1. The CDR3 spells CASKTGANTGELFF. CDR3 DNA: TGTGCCAGCAAGACAGGGGCTAACACCGGGGAGCTGTTTTTT.